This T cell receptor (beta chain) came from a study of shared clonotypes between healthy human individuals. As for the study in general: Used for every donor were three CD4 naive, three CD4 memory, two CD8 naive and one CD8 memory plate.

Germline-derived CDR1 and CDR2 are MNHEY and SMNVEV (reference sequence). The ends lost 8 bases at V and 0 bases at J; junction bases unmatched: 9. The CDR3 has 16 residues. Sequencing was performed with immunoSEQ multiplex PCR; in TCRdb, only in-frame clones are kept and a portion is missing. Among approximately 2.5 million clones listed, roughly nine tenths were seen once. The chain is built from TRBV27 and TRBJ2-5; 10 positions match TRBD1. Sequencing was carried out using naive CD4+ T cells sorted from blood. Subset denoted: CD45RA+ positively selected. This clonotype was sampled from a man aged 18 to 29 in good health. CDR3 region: CASRTGGLSYQETQYF. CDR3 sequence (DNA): TGTGCCAGCCGGACAGGGGGTCTGTCGTACCAAGAGACCCAGTACTTC.